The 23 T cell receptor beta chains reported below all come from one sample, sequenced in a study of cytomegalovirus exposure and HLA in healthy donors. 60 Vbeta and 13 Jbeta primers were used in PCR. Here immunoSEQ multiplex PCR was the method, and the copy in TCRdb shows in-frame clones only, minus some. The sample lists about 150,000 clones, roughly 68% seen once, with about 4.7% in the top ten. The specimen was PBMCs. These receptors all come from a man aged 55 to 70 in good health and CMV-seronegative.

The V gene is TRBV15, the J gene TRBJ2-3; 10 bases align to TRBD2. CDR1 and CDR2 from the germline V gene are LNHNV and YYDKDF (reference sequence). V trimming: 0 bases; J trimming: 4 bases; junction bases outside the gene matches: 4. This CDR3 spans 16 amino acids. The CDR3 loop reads CATSRESGRGADTQYF. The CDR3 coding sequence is TGTGCCACCAGCAGAGAAAGCGGGAGGGGTGCAGATACGCAGTATTTT.

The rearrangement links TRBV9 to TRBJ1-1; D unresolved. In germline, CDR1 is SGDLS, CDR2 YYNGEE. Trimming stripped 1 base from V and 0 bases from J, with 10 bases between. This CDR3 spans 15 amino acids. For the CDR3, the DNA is TGTGCCAGCAGCGTATTGGCAGGTCTGAACACTGAAGCTTTCTTT. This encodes CASSVLAGLNTEAFF.

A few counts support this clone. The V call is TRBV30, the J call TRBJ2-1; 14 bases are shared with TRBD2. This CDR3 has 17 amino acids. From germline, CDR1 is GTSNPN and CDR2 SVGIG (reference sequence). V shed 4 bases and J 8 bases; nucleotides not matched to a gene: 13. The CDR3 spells CAWTRGRLAGGPDEQFF. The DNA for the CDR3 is TGTGCCTGGACGAGGGGTCGACTAGCGGGAGGGCCGGATGAGCAGTTCTTC.

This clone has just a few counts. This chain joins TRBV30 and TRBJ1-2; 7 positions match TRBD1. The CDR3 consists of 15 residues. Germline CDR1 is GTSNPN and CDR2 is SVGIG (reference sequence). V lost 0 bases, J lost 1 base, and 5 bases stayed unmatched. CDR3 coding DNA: TGTGCCTGGAGTGTAGGGACAGATCTTAACTATGGCTACACCTTC. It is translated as CAWSVGTDLNYGYTF.

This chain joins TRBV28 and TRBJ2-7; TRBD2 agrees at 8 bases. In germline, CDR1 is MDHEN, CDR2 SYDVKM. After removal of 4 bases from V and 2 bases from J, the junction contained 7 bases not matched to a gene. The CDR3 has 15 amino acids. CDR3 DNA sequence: TGTGCCAGCAGTTCCACTAGCGGTTACGCCTACGAGCAGTACTTC. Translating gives CASSSTSGYAYEQYF.

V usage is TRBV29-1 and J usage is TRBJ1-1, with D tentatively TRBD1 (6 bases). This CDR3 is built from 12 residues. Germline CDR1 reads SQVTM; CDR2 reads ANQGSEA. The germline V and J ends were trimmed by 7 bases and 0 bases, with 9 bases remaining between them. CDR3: CSGTGMNTEAFF. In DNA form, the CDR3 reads TGCAGCGGAACAGGGATGAACACTGAAGCTTTCTTT.

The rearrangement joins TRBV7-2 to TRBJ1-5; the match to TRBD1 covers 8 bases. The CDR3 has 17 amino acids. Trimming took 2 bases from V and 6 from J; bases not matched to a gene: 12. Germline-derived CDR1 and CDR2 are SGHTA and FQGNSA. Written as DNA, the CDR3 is TGTGCCAGCAGCTTAAACTCCCCAGGGGGCGCGGGTCAGCCCCAGCATTTT. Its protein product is CASSLNSPGGAGQPQHF.

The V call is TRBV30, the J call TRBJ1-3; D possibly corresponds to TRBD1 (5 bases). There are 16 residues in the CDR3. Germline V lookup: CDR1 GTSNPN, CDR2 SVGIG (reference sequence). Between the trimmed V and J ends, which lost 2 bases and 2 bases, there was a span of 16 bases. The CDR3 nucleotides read TGTGCCTGGAGTCCTAACCCCGCAGGGCCTGGAAACACCATATATTTT. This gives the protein CAWSPNPAGPGNTIYF.

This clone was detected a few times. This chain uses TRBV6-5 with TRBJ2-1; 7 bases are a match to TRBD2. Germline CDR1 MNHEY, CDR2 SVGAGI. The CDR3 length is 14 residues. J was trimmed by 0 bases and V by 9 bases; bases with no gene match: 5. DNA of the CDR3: TGTGCCAGTTCGGGACTAAGCTCCTACAATGAGCAGTTCTTC. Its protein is CASSGLSSYNEQFF.

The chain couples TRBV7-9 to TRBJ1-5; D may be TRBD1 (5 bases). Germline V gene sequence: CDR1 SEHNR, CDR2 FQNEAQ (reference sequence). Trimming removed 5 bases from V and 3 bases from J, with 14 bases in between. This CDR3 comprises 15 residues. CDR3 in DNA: TGTGCCAGCAGCCGGGAGGGGACGGTCAATCAGCCCCAGCATTTT. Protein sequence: CASSREGTVNQPQHF.

The CDR3 protein is CASSLGLAGNTGELFF. The CDR3 DNA is TGCGCCAGCAGCTTGGGGTTAGCGGGCAACACCGGGGAGCTGTTTTTT. The chain employs TRBV5-1 and TRBJ2-2, with 7 bases lining up with TRBD2. CDR1 and CDR2 from the germline V gene are SGHRS and YFSETQ. The CDR3 is made up of 16 amino acids. V trimming: 0 bases; J trimming: 2 bases; junction bases outside the gene matches: 4.

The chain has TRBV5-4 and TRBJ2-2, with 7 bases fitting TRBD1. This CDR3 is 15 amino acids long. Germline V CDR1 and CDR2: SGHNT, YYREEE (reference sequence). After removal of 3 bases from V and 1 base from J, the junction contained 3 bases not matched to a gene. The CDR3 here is CASSSTGLNTGELFF. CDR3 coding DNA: TGTGCCAGCAGCTCGACAGGGCTGAACACCGGGGAGCTGTTTTTT.

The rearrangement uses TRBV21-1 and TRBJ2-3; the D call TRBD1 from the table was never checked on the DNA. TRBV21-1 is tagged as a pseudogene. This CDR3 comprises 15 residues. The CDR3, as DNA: TGTGCCAGCAGCAACAACCCAGGGATCCCCGATACGCAGTATTTT. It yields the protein CASSNNPGIPDTQYF.

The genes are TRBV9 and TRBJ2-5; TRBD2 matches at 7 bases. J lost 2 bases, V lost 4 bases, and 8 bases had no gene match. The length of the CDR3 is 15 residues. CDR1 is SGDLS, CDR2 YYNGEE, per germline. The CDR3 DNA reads TGTGCCAGCAGCCCACGGGGAGGGCCTCAAGAGACCCAGTACTTC. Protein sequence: CASSPRGGPQETQYF.

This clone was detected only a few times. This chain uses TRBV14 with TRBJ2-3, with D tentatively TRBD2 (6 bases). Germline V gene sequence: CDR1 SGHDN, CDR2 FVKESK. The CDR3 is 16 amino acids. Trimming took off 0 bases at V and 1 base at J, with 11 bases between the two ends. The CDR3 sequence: CASSQELAQGTDTQYF. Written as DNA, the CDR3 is TGTGCCAGCAGCCAAGAACTAGCCCAGGGCACAGATACGCAGTATTTT.

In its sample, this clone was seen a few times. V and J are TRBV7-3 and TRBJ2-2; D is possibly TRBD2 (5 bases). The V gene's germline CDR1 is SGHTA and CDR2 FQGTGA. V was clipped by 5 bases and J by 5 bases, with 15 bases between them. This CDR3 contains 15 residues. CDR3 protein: CASSPRIRGTGELFF. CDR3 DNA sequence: TGTGCCAGCAGCCCCCGAATCCGAGGGACCGGGGAGCTGTTTTTT.

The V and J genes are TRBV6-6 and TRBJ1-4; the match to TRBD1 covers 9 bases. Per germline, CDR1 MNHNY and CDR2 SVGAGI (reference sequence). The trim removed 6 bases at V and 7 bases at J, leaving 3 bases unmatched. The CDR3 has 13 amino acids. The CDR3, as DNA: TGTGCCAGCAGCACGGACAGGGGTGAAAAACTGTTTTTT. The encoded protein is CASSTDRGEKLFF.

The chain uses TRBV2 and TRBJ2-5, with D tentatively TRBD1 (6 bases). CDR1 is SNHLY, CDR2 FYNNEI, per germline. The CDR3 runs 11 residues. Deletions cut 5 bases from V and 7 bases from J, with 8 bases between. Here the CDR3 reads CASSMTGTQYF. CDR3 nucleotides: TGTGCCAGCAGTATGACAGGGACCCAGTACTTC.

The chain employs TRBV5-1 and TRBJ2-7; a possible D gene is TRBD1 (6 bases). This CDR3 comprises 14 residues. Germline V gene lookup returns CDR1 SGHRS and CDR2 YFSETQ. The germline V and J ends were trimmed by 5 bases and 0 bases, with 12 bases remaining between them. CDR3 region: CASRPRGSSYEQYF. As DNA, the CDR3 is TGCGCCAGCAGACCCAGGGGCAGCTCCTACGAGCAGTACTTC.

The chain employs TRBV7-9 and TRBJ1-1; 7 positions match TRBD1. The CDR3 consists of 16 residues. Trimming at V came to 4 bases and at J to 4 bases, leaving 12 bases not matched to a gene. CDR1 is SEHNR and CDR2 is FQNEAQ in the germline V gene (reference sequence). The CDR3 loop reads CASSSSGGQGGTEAFF. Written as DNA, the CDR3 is TGTGCCAGCAGCTCCTCGGGTGGCCAGGGGGGCACTGAAGCTTTCTTT.

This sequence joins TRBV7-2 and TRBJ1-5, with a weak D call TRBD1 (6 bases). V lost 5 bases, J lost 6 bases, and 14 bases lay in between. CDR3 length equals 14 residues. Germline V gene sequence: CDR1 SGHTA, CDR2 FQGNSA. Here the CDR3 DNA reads TGTGCCAGCAGCCAAAGGGGGGGAAGTCAGCCCCAGCATTTT. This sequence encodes CASSQRGGSQPQHF.

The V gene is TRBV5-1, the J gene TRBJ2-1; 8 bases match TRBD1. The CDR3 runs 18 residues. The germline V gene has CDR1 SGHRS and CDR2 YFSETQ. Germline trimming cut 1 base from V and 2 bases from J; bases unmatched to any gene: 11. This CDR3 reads CASSLRWGGRGPYNEQFF. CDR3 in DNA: TGCGCCAGCAGCTTGCGGTGGGGAGGCAGGGGGCCCTACAATGAGCAGTTCTTC.

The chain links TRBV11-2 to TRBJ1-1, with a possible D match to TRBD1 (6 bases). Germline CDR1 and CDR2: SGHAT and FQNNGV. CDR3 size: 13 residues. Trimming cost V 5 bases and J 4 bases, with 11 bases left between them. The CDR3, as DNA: TGTGCCAGCAGCCCCGCAGGGGCCACTGAAGCTTTCTTT. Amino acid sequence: CASSPAGATEAFF.